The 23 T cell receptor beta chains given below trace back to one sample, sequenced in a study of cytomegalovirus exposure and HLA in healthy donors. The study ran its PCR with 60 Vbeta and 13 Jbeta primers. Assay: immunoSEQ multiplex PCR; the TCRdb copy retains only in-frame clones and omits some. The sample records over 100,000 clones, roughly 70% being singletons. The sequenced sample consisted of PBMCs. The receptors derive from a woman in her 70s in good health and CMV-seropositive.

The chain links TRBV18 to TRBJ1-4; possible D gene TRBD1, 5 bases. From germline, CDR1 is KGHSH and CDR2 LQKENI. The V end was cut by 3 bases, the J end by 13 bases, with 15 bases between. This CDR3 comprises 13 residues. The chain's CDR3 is CASSPQQVEGLFF. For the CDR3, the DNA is TGTGCCAGCTCACCGCAACAGGTCGAAGGACTGTTTTTT. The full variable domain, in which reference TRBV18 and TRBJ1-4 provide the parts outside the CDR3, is NAGVMQNPRHLVRRRGQEARLRCSPMKGHSHVYWYRQLPEEGLKFMVYLQKENIIDESGMPKERFSAEFPKEGPSILRIQQVVRGDSAAYFCASSPQQVEGLFFGSGTQLSVL.

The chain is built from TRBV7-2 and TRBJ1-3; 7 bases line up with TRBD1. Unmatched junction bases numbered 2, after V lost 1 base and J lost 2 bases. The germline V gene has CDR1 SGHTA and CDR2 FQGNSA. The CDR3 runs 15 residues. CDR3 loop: CASSLVGTAGNTIYF. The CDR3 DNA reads TGTGCCAGCAGCTTAGTAGGGACAGCTGGAAACACCATATATTTT.

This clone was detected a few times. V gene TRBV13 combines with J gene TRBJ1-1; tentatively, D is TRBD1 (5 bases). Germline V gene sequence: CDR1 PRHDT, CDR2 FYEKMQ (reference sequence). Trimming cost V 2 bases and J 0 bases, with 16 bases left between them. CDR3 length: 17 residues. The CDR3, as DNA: TGTGCCAGCAGCTTAAAAGGAGGGACCTTCCTGAACACTGAAGCTTTCTTT. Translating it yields CASSLKGGTFLNTEAFF.

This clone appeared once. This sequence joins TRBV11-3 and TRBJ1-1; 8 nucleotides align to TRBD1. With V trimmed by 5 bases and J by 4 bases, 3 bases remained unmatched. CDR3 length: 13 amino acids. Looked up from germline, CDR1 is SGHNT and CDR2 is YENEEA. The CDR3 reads CASSMTGVTEAFF. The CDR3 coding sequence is TGTGCCAGCAGCATGACAGGGGTCACTGAAGCTTTCTTT.

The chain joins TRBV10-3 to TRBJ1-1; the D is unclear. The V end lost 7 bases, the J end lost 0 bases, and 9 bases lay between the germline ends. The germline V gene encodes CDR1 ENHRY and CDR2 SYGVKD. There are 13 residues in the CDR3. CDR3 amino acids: CAITSELNTEAFF. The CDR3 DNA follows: TGTGCCATCACTTCAGAATTGAACACTGAAGCTTTCTTT.

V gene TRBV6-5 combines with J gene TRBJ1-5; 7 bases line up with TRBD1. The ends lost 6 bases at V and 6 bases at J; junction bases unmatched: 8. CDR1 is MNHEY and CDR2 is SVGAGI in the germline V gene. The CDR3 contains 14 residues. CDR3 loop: CASSRARDSQPQHF. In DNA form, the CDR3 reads TGTGCCAGCAGCCGAGCCCGGGACAGTCAGCCCCAGCATTTT.

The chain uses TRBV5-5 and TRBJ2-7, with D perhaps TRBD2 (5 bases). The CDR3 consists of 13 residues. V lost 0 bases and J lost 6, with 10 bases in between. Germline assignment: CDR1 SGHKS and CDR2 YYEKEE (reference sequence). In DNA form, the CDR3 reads TGTGCCAGCAGCTTGGCCTTCGGGGTCGAGCAGTACTTC. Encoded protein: CASSLAFGVEQYF. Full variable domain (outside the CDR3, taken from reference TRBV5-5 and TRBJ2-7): DAGVTQSPTHLIKTRGQQVTLRCSPISGHKSVSWYQQVLGQGPQFIFQYYEKEERGRGNFPDRFSARQFPNYSSELNVNALLLGDSALYLCASSLAFGVEQYFGPGTRLTVT.

CDR3 sequence: CASGFRDRVFPGYTF. CDR3 DNA sequence: TGTGCCAGCGGATTCCGGGACAGGGTCTTTCCAGGCTACACCTTC. The rearrangement joins TRBV6-5 to TRBJ1-2; TRBD1 agrees at 9 bases. The ends lost 8 bases at V and 8 bases at J; junction bases unmatched: 15. CDR1 and CDR2 from the germline V gene are MNHEY and SVGAGI. The CDR3 runs 15 residues.

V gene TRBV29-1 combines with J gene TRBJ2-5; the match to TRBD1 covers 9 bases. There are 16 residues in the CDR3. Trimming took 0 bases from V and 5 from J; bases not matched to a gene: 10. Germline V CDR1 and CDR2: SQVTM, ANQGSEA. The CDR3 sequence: CSVEDPLTGGAETQYF. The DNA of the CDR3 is TGCAGCGTTGAAGATCCACTGACAGGGGGAGCGGAGACCCAGTACTTC.

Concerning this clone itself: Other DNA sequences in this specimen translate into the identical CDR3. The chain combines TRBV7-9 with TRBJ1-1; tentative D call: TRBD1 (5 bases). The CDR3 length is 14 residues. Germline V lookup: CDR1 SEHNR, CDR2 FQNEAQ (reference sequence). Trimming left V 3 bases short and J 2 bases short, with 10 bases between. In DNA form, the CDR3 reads TGTGCCAGCAGCTTCGGGACTGCCAACACTGAAGCTTTCTTT. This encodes CASSFGTANTEAFF.

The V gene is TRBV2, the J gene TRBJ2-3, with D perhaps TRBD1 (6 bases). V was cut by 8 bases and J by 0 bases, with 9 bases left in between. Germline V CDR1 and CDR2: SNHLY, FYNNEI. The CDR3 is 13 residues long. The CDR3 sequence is CASDRRSTDTQYF. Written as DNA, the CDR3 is TGTGCCAGCGACAGGCGGAGCACAGATACGCAGTATTTT.

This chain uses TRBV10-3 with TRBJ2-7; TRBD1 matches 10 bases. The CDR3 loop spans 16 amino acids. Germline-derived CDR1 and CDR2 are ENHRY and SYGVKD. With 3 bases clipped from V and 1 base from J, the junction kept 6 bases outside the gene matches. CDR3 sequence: CAISDKGQGVSYEQYF. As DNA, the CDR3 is TGTGCCATCAGTGACAAAGGACAGGGGGTTTCCTACGAGCAGTACTTC.

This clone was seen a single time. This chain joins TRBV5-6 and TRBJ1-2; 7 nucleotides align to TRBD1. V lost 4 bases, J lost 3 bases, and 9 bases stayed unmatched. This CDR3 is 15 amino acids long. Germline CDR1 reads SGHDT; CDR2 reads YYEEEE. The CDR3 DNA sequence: TGTGCCAGCAGCCTACTCACAGGGGTAGACTATGGCTACACCTTC. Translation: CASSLLTGVDYGYTF.

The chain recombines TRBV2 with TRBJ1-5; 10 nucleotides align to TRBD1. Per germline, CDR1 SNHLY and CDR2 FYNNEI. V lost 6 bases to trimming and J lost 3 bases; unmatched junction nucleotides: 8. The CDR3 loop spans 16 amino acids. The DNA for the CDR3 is TGTGCCAGCAGACTACATGGGACAGGGGACAATCAGCCCCAGCATTTT. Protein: CASRLHGTGDNQPQHF. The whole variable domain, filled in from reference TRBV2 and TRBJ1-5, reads EPEVTQTPSHQVTQMGQEVILRCVPISNHLYFYWYRQILGQKVEFLVSFYNNEISEKSEIFDDQFSVERPDGSNFTLKIRSTKLEDSAMYFCASRLHGTGDNQPQHFGDGTRLSIL.

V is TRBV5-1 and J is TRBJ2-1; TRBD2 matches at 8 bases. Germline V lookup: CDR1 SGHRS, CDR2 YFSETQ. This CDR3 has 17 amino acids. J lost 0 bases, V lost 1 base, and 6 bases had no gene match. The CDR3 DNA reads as TGCGCCAGCAGCTTGTCGGGGGGGCTCAGCTCCTACAATGAGCAGTTCTTC. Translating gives CASSLSGGLSSYNEQFF.

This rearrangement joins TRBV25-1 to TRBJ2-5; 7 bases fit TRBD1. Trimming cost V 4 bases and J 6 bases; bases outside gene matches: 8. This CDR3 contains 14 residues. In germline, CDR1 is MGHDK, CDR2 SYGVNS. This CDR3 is CASSGTGVGKTQYF. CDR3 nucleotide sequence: TGTGCCAGCAGTGGTACAGGGGTTGGGAAGACCCAGTACTTC.

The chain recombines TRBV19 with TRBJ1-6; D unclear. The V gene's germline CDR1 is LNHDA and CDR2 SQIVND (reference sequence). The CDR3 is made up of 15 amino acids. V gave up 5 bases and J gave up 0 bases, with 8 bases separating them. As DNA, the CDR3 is TGTGCCAGTAGTGAGGGCAGCTCCTATAATTCACCCCTCCACTTT. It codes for CASSEGSSYNSPLHF.

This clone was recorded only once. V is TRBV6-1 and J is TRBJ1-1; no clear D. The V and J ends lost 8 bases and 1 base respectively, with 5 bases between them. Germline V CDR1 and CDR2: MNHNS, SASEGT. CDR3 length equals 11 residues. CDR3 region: CASGENTEAFF. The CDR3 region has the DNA TGTGCCAGCGGAGAGAACACTGAAGCTTTCTTT.

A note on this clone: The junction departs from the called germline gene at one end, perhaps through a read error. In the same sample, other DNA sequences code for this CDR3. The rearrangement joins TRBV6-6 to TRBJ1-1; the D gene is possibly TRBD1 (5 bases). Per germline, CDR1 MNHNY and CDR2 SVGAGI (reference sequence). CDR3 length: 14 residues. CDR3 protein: CASSYSEGNTEAFF. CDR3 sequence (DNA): TGTGCCAGCAGTTATTCGGAGGGGAACACTGAGGCTTTCTTT.

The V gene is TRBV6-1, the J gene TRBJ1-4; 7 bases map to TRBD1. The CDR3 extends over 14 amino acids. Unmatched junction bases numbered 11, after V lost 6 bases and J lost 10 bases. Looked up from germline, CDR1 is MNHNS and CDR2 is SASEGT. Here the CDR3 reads CASSQDRAGGKLFF. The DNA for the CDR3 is TGTGCCAGCAGCCAAGACAGGGCGGGGGGAAAACTGTTTTTT.

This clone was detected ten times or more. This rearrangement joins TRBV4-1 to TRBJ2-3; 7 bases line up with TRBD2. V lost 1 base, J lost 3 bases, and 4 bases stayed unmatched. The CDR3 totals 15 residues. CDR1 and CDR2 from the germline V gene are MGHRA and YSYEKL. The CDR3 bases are TGCGCCAGCAGCCAAGCTGGACTAGTAACAGATACGCAGTATTTT. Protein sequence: CASSQAGLVTDTQYF.

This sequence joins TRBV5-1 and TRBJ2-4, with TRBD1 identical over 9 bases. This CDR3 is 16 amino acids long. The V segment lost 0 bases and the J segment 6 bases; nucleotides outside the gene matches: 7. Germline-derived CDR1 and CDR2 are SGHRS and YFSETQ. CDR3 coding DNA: TGCGCCAGCAGCTTGGGAGGTTCGGGACAGGGAAACATTCAGTACTTC. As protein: CASSLGGSGQGNIQYF.

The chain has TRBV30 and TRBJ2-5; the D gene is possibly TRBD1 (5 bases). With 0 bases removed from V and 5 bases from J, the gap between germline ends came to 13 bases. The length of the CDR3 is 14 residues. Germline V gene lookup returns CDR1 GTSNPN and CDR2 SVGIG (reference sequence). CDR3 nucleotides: TGTGCCTGGAGTGTTGCTAACCCAGGGGAGACCCAGTACTTC. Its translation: CAWSVANPGETQYF.